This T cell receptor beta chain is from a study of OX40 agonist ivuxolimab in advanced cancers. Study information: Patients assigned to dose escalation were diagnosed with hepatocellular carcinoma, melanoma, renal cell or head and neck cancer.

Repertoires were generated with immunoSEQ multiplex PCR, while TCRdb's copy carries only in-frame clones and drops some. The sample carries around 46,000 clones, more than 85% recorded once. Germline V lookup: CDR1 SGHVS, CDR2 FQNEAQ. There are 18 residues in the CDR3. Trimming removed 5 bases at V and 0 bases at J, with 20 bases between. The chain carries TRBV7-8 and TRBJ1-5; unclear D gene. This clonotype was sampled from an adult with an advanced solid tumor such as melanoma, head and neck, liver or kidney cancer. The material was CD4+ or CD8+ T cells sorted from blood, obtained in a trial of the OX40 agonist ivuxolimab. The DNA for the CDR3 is TGTGCCAGCAGCCCGCTTAGAGGGTTAAAGACTAGCAATCAGCCCCAGCATTTT. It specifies CASSPLRGLKTSNQPQHF.